This T cell receptor beta chain was recovered during a study of vaccination and CD4 T cells after COVID-19. Treatment indicated: roughly 10-day PBMC culture with coronavirus spike peptide pools or control peptides (ViraFEST assay). Looked up from germline, CDR1 is GTSNPN and CDR2 is SVGIG (reference sequence). V was cut by 0 bases and J by 3 bases, with 6 bases left in between. CDR3 size: 12 residues. Remarks on this clonotype: Its antigen is not known.

Researchers used the Oncomine TCR Beta short-read assay to sequence DNA from cultured CD4+ T cells. TCRdb re-called the PCR reads with MiXCR, one entry per CDR3 protein. The repertoire includes about 7,000 distinct CDR3 sequences, 25% of them detected once, and 9% to 9.5% sits in the top ten. The rearrangement uses TRBV30 and TRBJ2-7; unclear D gene. Specimen: CD4+ T cells from blood, cultured in vitro, collected after SARS-CoV-2 vaccination. This clonotype was sampled from a human donor who had recovered from COVID-19. The chain's CDR3 is CAWSVDRYEQYF. CDR3 bases: TGTGCCTGGAGTGTAGATCGCTACGAGCAGTACTTC. Full variable domain (outside the CDR3, taken from reference TRBV30 and TRBJ2-7): SQTIHQWPATLVQPVGSPLSLECTVEGTSNPNLYWYRQAAGRGLQLLFYSVGIGQISSEVPQNLSASRPQDRQFILSSKKLLLSDSGFYLCAWSVDRYEQYFGPGTRLTVT.